This T cell receptor beta chain was sequenced for a study of blood T cell repertoires in COVID-19. Germline lookup yields CDR1 LGHDT and CDR2 YNNKEL (reference sequence). The V gene end was trimmed by 3 bases and the J gene end by 6 bases; junction bases not matched to a gene: 3. The CDR3 covers 13 residues. Sequencing was performed with immunoSEQ multiplex PCR; in TCRdb, only in-frame clones are kept and a portion is missing. This table holds about 250,000 clones, about 88% found once. The chain recombines TRBV3-1 (or the pseudogene TRBV3-2) with TRBJ1-2; 8 bases line up with TRBD1. Sequenced: PBMCs or T cells enriched from blood (not recorded which). This TCR derives from a woman aged 50 to 60 who had been exposed to COVID-19. CDR3 DNA sequence: TGTGCCAGCAGCCAGGGACAGGCCCATGGCTACACCTTC. It codes for CASSQGQAHGYTF.